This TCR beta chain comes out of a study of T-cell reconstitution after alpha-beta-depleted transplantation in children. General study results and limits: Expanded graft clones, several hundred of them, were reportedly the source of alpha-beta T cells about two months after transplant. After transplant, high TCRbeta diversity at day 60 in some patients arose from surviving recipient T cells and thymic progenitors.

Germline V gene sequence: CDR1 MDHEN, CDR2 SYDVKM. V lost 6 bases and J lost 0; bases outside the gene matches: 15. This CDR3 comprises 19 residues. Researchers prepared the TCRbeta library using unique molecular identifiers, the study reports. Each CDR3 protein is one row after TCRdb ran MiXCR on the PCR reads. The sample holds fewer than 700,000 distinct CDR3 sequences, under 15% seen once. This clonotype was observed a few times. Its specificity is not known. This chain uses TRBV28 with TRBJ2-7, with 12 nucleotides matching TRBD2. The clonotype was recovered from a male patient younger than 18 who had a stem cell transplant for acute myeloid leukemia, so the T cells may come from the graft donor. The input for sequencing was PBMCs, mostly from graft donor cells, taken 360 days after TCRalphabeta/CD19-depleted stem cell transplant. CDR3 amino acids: CASSSLAGTSGSSSYEQYF. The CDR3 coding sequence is TGTGCCAGCAGCTCCCTCGCCGGGACTAGCGGGTCTAGCTCCTACGAGCAGTACTTC.